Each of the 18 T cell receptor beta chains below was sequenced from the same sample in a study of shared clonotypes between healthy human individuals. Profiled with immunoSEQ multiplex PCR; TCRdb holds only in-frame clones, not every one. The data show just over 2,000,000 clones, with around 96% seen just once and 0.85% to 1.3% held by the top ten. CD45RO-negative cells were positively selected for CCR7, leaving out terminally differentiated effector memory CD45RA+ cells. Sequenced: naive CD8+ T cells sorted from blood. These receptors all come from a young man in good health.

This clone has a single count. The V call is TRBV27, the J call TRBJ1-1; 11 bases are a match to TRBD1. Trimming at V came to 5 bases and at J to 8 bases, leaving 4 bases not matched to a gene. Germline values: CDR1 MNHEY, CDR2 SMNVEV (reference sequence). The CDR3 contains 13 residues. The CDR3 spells CASSLGTGGEAFF. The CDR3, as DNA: TGTGCCAGCAGTCTTGGGACAGGGGGGGAAGCTTTCTTT.

The CDR3 here is CASSWGEGYNEQFF. The CDR3, as DNA: TGTGCCAGCAGTTGGGGGGAGGGCTACAATGAGCAGTTCTTC. The rearrangement links TRBV2 to TRBJ2-1, with TRBD2 matching over 7 bases. CDR1 is SNHLY and CDR2 is FYNNEI in the germline V gene. The ends lost 5 bases at V and 3 bases at J; junction bases unmatched: 4. The CDR3 has 14 residues.

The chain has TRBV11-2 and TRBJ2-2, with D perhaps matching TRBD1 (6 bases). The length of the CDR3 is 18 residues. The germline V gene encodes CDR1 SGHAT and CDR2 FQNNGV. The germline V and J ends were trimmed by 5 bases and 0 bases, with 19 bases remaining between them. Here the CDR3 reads CASSQGRADPTNTGELFF. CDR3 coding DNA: TGTGCCAGCAGCCAGGGGCGAGCGGACCCCACGAACACCGGGGAGCTGTTTTTT.

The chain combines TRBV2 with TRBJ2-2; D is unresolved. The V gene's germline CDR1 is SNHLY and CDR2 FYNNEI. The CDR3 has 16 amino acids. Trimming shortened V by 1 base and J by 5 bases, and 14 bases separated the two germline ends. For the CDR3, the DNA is TGTGCCAGCAGTGAAGTAGACCAAAAAGGAACCGGGGAGCTGTTTTTT. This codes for CASSEVDQKGTGELFF.

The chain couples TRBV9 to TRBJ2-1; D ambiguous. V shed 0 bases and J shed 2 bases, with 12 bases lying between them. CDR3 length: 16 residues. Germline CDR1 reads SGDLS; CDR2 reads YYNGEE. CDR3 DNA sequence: TGTGCCAGCAGCGTAGAGGCAAAGCAAGCCTACAATGAGCAGTTCTTC. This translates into CASSVEAKQAYNEQFF. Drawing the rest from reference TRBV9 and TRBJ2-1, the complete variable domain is DSGVTQTPKHLITATGQRVTLRCSPRSGDLSVYWYQQSLDQGLQFLIQYYNGEERAKGNILERFSAQQFPDLHSELNLSSLELGDSALYFCASSVEAKQAYNEQFFGPGTRLTVL.

CDR3 loop: CASSEAMGLSYEQYF. The DNA of the CDR3 is TGTGCCAGCAGTGAAGCGATGGGACTCTCCTACGAGCAGTACTTC. The V call is TRBV6-1, the J call TRBJ2-7; D might be TRBD2 (6 bases). The CDR3 has 15 amino acids. With 0 bases removed from V and 0 bases from J, the gap between germline ends came to 9 bases. Germline lookup yields CDR1 MNHNS and CDR2 SASEGT.

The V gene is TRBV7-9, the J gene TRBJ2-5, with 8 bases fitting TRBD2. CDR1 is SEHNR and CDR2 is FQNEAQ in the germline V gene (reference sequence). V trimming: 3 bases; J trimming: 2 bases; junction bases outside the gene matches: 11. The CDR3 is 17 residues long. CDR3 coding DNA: TGTGCCAGCAGCTTGGATCCGACTAGCGTCCAACAAGAGACCCAGTACTTC. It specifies CASSLDPTSVQQETQYF.

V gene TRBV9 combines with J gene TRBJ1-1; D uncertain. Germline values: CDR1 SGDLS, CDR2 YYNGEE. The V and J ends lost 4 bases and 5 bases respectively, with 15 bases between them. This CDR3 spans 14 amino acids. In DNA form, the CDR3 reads TGTGCCAGCAGCCTGCGGATCCTAGAAACTGAAGCTTTCTTT. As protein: CASSLRILETEAFF.

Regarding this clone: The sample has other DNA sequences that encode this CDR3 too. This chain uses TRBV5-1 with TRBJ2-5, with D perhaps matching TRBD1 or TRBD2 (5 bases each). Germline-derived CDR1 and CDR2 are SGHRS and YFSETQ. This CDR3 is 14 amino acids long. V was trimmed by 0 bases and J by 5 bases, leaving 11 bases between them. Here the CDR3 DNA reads TGCGCCAGCAGCTTGGGGACGGGGCGGGAGACCCAGTACTTC. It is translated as CASSLGTGRETQYF.

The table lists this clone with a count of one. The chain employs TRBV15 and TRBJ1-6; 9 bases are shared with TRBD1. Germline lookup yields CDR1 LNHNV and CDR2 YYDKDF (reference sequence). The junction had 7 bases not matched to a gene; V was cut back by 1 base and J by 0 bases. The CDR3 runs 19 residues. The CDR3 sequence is CATSRVLGTGSSYNSPLHF. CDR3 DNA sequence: TGTGCCACCAGCAGAGTCCTAGGGACAGGGAGCTCCTATAATTCACCCCTCCACTTT. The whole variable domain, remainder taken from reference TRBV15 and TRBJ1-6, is DAMVIQNPRYQVTQFGKPVTLSCSQTLNHNVMYWYQQKSSQAPKLLFHYYDKDFNNEADTPDNFQSRRPNTSFCFLDIRSPGLGDTAMYLCATSRVLGTGSSYNSPLHFGNGTRLTVT.

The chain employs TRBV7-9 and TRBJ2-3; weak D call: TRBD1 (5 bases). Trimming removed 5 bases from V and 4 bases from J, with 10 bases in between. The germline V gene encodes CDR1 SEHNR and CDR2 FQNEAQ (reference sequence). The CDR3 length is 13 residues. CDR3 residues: CASSPLGPDTQYF. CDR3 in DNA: TGTGCCAGCAGCCCCCTGGGGCCAGATACGCAGTATTTT.

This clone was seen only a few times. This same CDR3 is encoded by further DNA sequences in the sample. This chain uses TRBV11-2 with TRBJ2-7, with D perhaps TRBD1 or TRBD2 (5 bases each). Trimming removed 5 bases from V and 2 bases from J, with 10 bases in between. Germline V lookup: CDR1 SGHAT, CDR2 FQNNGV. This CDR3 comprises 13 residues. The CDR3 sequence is CASSPGTAYEQYF. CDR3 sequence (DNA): TGTGCCAGCAGCCCCGGGACCGCCTACGAGCAGTACTTC.

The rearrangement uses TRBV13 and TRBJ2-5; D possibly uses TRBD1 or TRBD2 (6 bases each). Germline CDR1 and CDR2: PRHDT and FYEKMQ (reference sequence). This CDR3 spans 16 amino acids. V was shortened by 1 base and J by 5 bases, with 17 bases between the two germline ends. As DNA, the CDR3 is TGTGCCAGCAGCTTAGCTATAGGGGGGAAATTGGAGACCCAGTACTTC. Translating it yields CASSLAIGGKLETQYF.

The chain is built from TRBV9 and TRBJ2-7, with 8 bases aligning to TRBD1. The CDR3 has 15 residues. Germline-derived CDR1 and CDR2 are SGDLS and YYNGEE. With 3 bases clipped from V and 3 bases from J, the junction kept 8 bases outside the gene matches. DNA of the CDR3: TGTGCCAGCAGCGGGTTAAAGACAGGGGTCTACGAGCAGTACTTC. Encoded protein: CASSGLKTGVYEQYF.

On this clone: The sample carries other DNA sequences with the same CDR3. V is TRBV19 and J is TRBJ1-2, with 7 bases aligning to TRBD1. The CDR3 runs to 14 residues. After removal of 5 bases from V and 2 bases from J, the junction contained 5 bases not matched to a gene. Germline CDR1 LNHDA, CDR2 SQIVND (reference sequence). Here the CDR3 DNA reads TGTGCCAGTAGTCCCGGGACAGCAAACTATGGCTACACCTTC. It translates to CASSPGTANYGYTF.

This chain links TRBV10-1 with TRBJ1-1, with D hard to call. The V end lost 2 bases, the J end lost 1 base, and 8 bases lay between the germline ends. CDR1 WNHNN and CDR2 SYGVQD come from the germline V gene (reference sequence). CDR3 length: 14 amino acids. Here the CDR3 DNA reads TGCGCCAGCAGTGAGCTGACTCCGAACACTGAAGCTTTCTTT. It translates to CASSELTPNTEAFF.

CDR3 DNA: TGTGCCAGCAGCCAGTACCCCAGTGGCGCCGGGGAGCTGTTTTTT. Translated, it gives CASSQYPSGAGELFF. The rearrangement links TRBV7-3 to TRBJ2-2; no definite D call. The germline V gene has CDR1 SGHTA and CDR2 FQGTGA. V gave up 5 bases and J gave up 6 bases, with 16 bases separating them. The CDR3 is 15 residues long.

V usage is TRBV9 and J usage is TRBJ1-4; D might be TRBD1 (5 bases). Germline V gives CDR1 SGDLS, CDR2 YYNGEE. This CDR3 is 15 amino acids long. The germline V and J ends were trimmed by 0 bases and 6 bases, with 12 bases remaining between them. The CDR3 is CASSVEGLGDEKLFF. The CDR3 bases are TGTGCCAGCAGCGTAGAAGGGTTGGGGGATGAAAAACTGTTTTTT.